Given below is one T cell receptor beta chain in context. No antigen is known for it. The data were taken from a study of T cell responses to AZD1222 COVID-19 vaccine. Overall study findings and caveats: Spike-specific TCR breadth and depth rose after two AZD1222 doses. Just a handful of AZD1222 recipients tested seropositive at baseline. Donors, mostly white British, included more females; clonal diversity was possibly underestimated.

Repertoires were generated with immunoSEQ multiplex PCR, while TCRdb's copy carries only in-frame clones and drops some. The repertoire holds about 81,000 clones, with approximately 90% as singletons. Germline loops: CDR1 GTSNPN, CDR2 SVGIG (reference sequence). Losses at the gene ends were 6 bases for V and 2 bases for J; bases not matched to a gene: 4. The CDR3 is 13 amino acids. The chain combines TRBV30 with TRBJ2-7; 10 nucleotides agree with TRBD2. This TCR was sampled from an adult who received the AZD1222 COVID-19 vaccine. The source was peripheral blood, collected 28 days after the second AZD1222 dose. DNA for the CDR3: TGTGCCTGTCAGCGGGAGGGCCCCTACGAGCAGTACTTC. Its protein is CACQREGPYEQYF.